This is a list of T cell receptor beta chains from one sample in a study of regulatory T cells in long-lasting Graves disease. One entry per CDR3 protein, called by TCRdb with MiXCR from the multiplex PCR reads. The repertoire has about 530,000 distinct CDR3 sequences, more than 15% of them found once; the top ten carry roughly 25%. These data are also associated with another study on T cells in Graves' hyperthyroidism and ophthalmopathy.

The sample in question was peripheral blood mononuclear cells (PBMCs), obtained at new diagnosis, from a patient treated with antithyroid drugs. The receptor set was obtained from a woman between 40 and 65 years old with Graves disease. Each CDR3 is given with its conserved first and last residue. D genes are given only for firm matches. Expanded clones get a size class; other rows say once, few or many, or leave the size out.

size,D,J,V,CDR3,DNA
many,.,TRBJ1-3,TRBV3-1,CASSPHSRTGNTIYF,TGTGCCAGCAGCCCTCACAGCCGAACTGGAAACACCATATATTTT
many,TRBD2,TRBJ2-3,TRBV5-6,CASVLAGVTTDTQYF,TGTGCCAGCGTCCTAGCGGGGGTCACCACAGATACGCAGTATTTT
many,.,TRBJ2-1,TRBV20-1,CSARSSPNPPYNEQFF,TGCAGTGCTAGATCGTCGCCTAATCCACCCTACAATGAGCAGTTCTTC
.,TRBD2,TRBJ2-7,TRBV10-3,CAISESVEVRGDSYEQYF,TGTGCCATCAGTGAGTCGGTGGAGGTGCGGGGGGATTCCTACGAGCAGTACTTC
.,TRBD1,TRBJ1-2,TRBV24-1,CATSDSRIGQGHYGYTF,TGTGCCACCAGTGATTCACGCATAGGACAGGGACACTATGGCTACACCTTC
.,TRBD2,TRBJ2-7,TRBV10-3,CAISVTAGGTYEQYF,TGTGCCATCAGTGTTACAGCGGGGGGCACCTACGAGCAGTACTTC
few,.,TRBJ1-5,TRBV20-1,CSASENRWNQPQHF,TGCAGTGCTAGCGAGAACAGGTGGAATCAGCCCCAGCATTTT
many,.,TRBJ2-7,TRBV3-1,CASSQPLTPATEQYF,TGTGCCAGCAGCCAACCCCTAACCCCAGCGACCGAGCAGTACTTC
.,.,TRBJ1-4,TRBV11-2,CASRGQPQELFF,TGTGCCAGCAGAGGACAGCCCCAGGAACTGTTTTTT
.,.,TRBJ1-2,TRBV12-3/TRBV12-4,CASSLRRTNYGYTF,TGTGCCAGCAGCCTCCGACGTACTAACTATGGCTACACCTTC
few,TRBD1,TRBJ2-3,TRBV4-1,CASSPATGAGTDTQYF,TGCGCCAGCAGCCCCGCGACAGGGGCGGGCACAGATACGCAGTATTTT
.,TRBD1,TRBJ1-1,TRBV6-1,CASSIGQGAVAFF,TGTGCCAGCAGCATCGGACAGGGGGCGGTGGCTTTCTTT
few,TRBD1,TRBJ1-3,TRBV2,CATSRDRGPGNTIYF,TGTGCCACCAGCAGAGACAGGGGGCCTGGAAACACCATATATTTT
few,TRBD1,TRBJ1-4,TRBV4-1,CASSTQPGQGNEKLFF,TGCGCCAGCAGCACACAACCGGGACAGGGGAATGAAAAACTGTTTTTT
many,.,TRBJ1-1,TRBV24-1,CATSDGPNTEAFF,TGTGCCACCAGTGATGGACCGAACACTGAAGCTTTCTTT
few,TRBD2,TRBJ2-3,TRBV12-3/TRBV12-4,CASSQTSGGRPPYF,TGTGCCAGCAGTCAGACTAGCGGGGGGCGACCTCCGTATTTT
few,.,TRBJ1-6,TRBV2,CASSDRIRRNSPLHF,TGTGCCAGCAGTGACCGTATTCGGCGGAATTCACCCCTCCACTTT
.,TRBD2,TRBJ2-1,TRBV18,CASSPTGEGEQFF,TGTGCCAGCTCCCCCACTGGGGAGGGAGAGCAGTTCTTC
many,TRBD1,TRBJ2-7,TRBV18,CASSPGQGGSEQYF,TGTGCCAGCTCACCGGGACAGGGGGGTTCCGAGCAGTACTTC
.,TRBD1,TRBJ1-2,TRBV20-1,CSAPRDRAYGYTF,TGCAGTGCTCCCCGGGACAGGGCCTATGGCTACACCTTC
many,TRBD1,TRBJ2-2,TRBV2,CASSEGQGYGELFF,TGTGCCAGCAGTGAAGGACAGGGTTACGGGGAGCTGTTTTTT
.,.,TRBJ2-3,TRBV19,CASSPRIDTQYF,TGTGCCAGTAGCCCTCGCATTGATACGCAGTATTTT
many,TRBD1,TRBJ1-2,TRBV7-2,CASSLDRAHYTF,TGTGCCAGCAGCTTGGACAGGGCCCACTACACCTTC
many,.,TRBJ2-3,TRBV28,CASSLATEQGDTQYF,TGTGCCAGCAGTTTGGCGACAGAACAAGGGGATACGCAGTATTTT
.,.,TRBJ2-2,TRBV20-1,CSARVSPKGNGELFF,TGCAGTGCTAGAGTGTCCCCCAAGGGAAACGGGGAGCTGTTTTTT
many,.,TRBJ1-5,TRBV12-3/TRBV12-4,CASSLAAGYRQPQHF,TGTGCCAGCAGTTTAGCGGCAGGGTACAGGCAGCCCCAGCATTTT
few,TRBD1,TRBJ2-2,TRBV24-1,CATSDPGTGVTGELFF,TGTGCCACCAGTGATCCCGGGACAGGGGTCACCGGGGAGCTGTTTTTT
many,.,TRBJ2-1,TRBV27,CASSLRTANNEQFF,TGTGCCAGCAGTTTAAGGACAGCAAACAATGAGCAGTTCTTC
few,TRBD1,TRBJ2-7,TRBV5-1,CASSLAGQGNSYEQYF,TGCGCCAGCAGCTTGGCGGGACAGGGCAACTCCTACGAGCAGTACTTC
.,TRBD1,TRBJ2-7,TRBV19,CASSTARGLSYEQYF,TGTGCCAGTAGCACCGCCAGGGGGCTGAGCTACGAGCAGTACTTC
many,.,TRBJ1-1,TRBV19,CATREQVLRTEAFF,TGTGCCACTAGGGAACAGGTGCTACGCACTGAAGCTTTCTTT
few,TRBD1,TRBJ1-1,TRBV29-1,CSAWTGANTEAFF,TGCAGCGCCTGGACAGGGGCGAACACTGAAGCTTTCTTT
few,TRBD2,TRBJ2-4,TRBV19,CASSDYRGGNIQYF,TGTGCCAGTAGCGACTACCGGGGGGGAAACATTCAGTACTTC
few,.,TRBJ1-1,TRBV20-1,CSASQPQGRFAFF,TGCAGTGCTAGTCAACCACAGGGACGTTTTGCTTTCTTT
many,.,TRBJ2-1,TRBV3-1,CASSHQKDEQFF,TGTGCCAGCAGCCACCAAAAGGATGAGCAGTTCTTC
few,TRBD1,TRBJ1-2,TRBV7-9,CASSLEGQGRYGYTF,TGTGCCAGCAGCTTAGAAGGACAGGGAAGATATGGCTACACCTTC
many,TRBD1,TRBJ1-2,TRBV12-3/TRBV12-4,CASSLGQGNRGYTF,TGTGCCAGCAGTTTGGGACAGGGCAATAGAGGCTACACCTTC
many,TRBD1,TRBJ1-6,TRBV28,CASSSLGQGVHYYNSPLHF,TGTGCCAGCAGTTCCCTCGGACAGGGGGTTCATTACTATAATTCACCCCTCCACTTT
many,.,TRBJ2-7,TRBV6-1,CASSRRQSYEQYF,TGTGCCAGCAGTCGGCGACAGTCCTACGAGCAGTACTTC
many,TRBD1,TRBJ1-2,TRBV2,CASSQSGTGAYGYTF,TGTGCCAGCAGCCAATCCGGGACAGGGGCTTATGGCTACACCTTC
many,TRBD1,TRBJ1-2,TRBV6-2/TRBV6-3,CASSAQQGWNYGYTF,TGTGCCAGCAGTGCCCAACAGGGGTGGAACTATGGCTACACCTTC
.,.,TRBJ1-2,TRBV5-1,CASSPGQLLDYGYTF,TGCGCCAGCAGTCCTGGACAGCTGCTAGACTATGGCTACACCTTC
few,.,TRBJ1-1,TRBV12-3/TRBV12-4,CASSYGQGSLGFF,TGTGCCAGCAGTTACGGGCAGGGTTCGCTTGGTTTCTTT
many,.,TRBJ1-1,TRBV7-9,CASSLGEASTEAFF,TGTGCCAGCAGCTTAGGGGAAGCAAGCACTGAAGCTTTCTTT
many,.,TRBJ2-3,TRBV28,CASSFSQRTDTQYF,TGTGCCAGCAGTTTTAGCCAGCGCACAGATACGCAGTATTTT
.,.,TRBJ1-2,TRBV7-9,CASSLPQGRGYTF,TGTGCCAGCAGCTTACCCCAGGGTCGGGGCTACACCTTC
.,.,TRBJ1-5,TRBV20-1,CSATDGVNQPQHF,TGCAGTGCTACCGACGGGGTAAATCAGCCCCAGCATTTT
few,.,TRBJ1-2,TRBV6-2/TRBV6-3,CASSRDGGFGYTF,TGTGCCAGCAGCCGGGACGGGGGATTCGGCTACACCTTC
.,TRBD1,TRBJ1-5,TRBV4-2,CASSQGIDRGRRLSGNQPQHF,TGTGCCAGCAGCCAAGGAATAGACAGGGGCCGGAGGTTGAGTGGCAATCAGCCCCAGCATTTT
.,.,TRBJ2-1,TRBV6-1,CASSIVWSSDEQFF,TGTGCCAGCAGCATCGTTTGGTCCTCGGATGAGCAGTTCTTC
many,TRBD1,TRBJ2-7,TRBV2,CASSLDRAREQYF,TGTGCCAGCAGTCTCGACAGGGCTCGCGAGCAGTACTTC
few,.,TRBJ2-1,TRBV4-1,CASSQLFIYNEQFF,TGCGCCAGCAGCCAGCTCTTTATCTACAATGAGCAGTTCTTC
.,.,TRBJ2-2,TRBV3-1,CASSPRASSDTGELFF,TGTGCCAGCAGCCCGCGGGCCTCCTCGGACACCGGGGAGCTGTTTTTT